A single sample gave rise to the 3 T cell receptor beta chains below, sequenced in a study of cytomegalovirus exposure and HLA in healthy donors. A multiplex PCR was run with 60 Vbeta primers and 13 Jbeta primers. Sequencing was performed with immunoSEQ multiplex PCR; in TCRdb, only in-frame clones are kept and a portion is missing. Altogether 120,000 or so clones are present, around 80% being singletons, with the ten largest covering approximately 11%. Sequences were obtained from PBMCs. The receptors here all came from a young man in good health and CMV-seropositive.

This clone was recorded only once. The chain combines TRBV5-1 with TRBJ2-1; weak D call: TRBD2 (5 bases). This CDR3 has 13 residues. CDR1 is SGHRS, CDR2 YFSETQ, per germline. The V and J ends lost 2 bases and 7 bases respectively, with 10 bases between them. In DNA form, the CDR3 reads TGCGCCAGCAGCTTATCCCCGGGGAATGAGCAGTTCTTC. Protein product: CASSLSPGNEQFF.

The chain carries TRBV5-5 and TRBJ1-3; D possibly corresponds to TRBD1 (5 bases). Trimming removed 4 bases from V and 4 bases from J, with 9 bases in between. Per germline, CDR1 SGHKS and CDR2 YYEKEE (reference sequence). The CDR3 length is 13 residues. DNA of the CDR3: TGTGCCAGCAGCCTCCGGACAGGAAACACCATATATTTT. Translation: CASSLRTGNTIYF.

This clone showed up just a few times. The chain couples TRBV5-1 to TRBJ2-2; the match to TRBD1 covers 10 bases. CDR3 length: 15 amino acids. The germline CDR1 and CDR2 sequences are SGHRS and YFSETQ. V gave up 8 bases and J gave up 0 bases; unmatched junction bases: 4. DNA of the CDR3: TGCGCCAGTCAGGACAGGGGGTCGAACACCGGGGAGCTGTTTTTT. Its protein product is CASQDRGSNTGELFF. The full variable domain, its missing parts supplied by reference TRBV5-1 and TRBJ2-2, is KAGVTQTPRYLIKTRGQQVTLSCSPISGHRSVSWYQQTPGQGLQFLFEYFSETQRNKGNFPGRFSGRQFSNSRSEMNVSTLELGDSALYLCASQDRGSNTGELFFGEGSRLTVL.